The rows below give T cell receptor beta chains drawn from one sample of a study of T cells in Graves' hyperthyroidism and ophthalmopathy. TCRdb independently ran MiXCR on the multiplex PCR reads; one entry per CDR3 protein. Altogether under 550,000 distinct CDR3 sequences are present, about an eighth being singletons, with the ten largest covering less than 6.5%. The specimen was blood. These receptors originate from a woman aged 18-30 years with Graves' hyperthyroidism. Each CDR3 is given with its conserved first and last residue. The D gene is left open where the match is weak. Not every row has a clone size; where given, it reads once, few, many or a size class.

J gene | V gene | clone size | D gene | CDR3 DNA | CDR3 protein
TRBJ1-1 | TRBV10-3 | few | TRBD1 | TGTGCCATCACCCCGACAGGGGCGAACACTGAAGCTTTCTTT | CAITPTGANTEAFF
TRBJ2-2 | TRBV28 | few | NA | TGTGCCAGCAGTTCTTGGGGGGCAAAAAACACCGGGGAGCTGTTTTTT | CASSSWGAKNTGELFF
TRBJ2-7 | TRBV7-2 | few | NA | TGTGCCAGCAGCTTAGCGGGGCAAAGTTCCCCCTACGAGCAGTACTTC | CASSLAGQSSPYEQYF
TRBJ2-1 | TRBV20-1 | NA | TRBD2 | TGCAGTGCGGAATCCGGGACTAGCAGAAATGAGCAGTTCTTC | CSAESGTSRNEQFF
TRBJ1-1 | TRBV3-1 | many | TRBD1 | TGTGCCAGCAGCCAAGGCCCGCGACAGGGGTTGCCTGAAGCTTTCTTT | CASSQGPRQGLPEAFF
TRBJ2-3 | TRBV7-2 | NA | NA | TGTGCCAGCAGCTTAGCCCGAACAGGGACCGGGGGGCGGGGAGGCACAGATACGCAGTATTTT | CASSLARTGTGGRGGTDTQYF
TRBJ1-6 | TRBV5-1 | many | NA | TGCGCCAGCAGCTTGACAACCCGCTCCTATAATTCACCCCTCCACTTT | CASSLTTRSYNSPLHF
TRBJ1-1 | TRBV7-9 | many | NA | TGTGCCAGCAGCTTAGGGGGCAGCACTGAAGCTTTCTTT | CASSLGGSTEAFF
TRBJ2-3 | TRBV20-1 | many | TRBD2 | TGCAGTGCCTACACCGGGACTAGCGGGAGGGCCAAAGATACGCAGTATTTT | CSAYTGTSGRAKDTQYF
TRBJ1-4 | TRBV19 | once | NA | TGTGCCAGTAATATCAGGGAAAAACTGTTTTTT | CASNIREKLFF
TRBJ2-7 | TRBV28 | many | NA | TGTGCCAGCAGTTTAGGGACTGTACCTGGCGAGCAGTACTTC | CASSLGTVPGEQYF
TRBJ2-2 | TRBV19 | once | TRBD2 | TGTGCCAGTAGTATCGGGAGGGTAAGGACCGGGGAGCTGTTTTTT | CASSIGRVRTGELFF
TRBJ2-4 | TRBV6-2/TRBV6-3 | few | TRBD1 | TGTGCCAGCAGCCCGACAGGGGGCATGGTCGCTGCCAAAAACATTCAGTACTTC | CASSPTGGMVAAKNIQYF
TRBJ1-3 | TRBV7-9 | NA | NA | TGTGCCAGCAGCTTAGTTTTGGGACATAACTCTGGAAACACCATATATTTT | CASSLVLGHNSGNTIYF
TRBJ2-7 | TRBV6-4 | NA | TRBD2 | TGTGCCGACGGACTAGCGTCGACCTACGAGCAGTACTTC | CADGLASTYEQYF
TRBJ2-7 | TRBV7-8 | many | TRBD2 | TGTGCCAGCAGCTTAGGATCTAGCGGGAGATCTCCCTACGAGCAGTACTTC | CASSLGSSGRSPYEQYF
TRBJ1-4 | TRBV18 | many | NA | TGTGCCAGCTCACCATCCCTGGGCGGTGAAAAACTGTTTTTT | CASSPSLGGEKLFF
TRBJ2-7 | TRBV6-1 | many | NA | TGTGCCAGCAGTGAGGCCGTATCCTACGAGCAGTACTTC | CASSEAVSYEQYF
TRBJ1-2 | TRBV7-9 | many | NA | TGTGCCAGCAGCTTAATAGGGGGAGACTATGGCTACACCTTC | CASSLIGGDYGYTF